Below, 25 T cell receptor beta chains from the same sample are listed, as sequenced in a study of T cell responses to AZD1222 COVID-19 vaccine. TCRdb's copy holds only in-frame clones and misses some; the assay was immunoSEQ multiplex PCR. The repertoire includes some 120,000 clones, 70% to 90% of them detected once, and roughly 1.6% sits in the top ten. The material sequenced was peripheral blood, taken on day 0 of AZD1222 vaccination. The receptors here all came from an adult in good health.

The J gene is TRBJ2-3, the V gene TRBV11-2, with 9 positions matching TRBD2. V gave up 5 bases and J gave up 7 bases; unmatched junction bases: 10. The CDR3 totals 15 residues. Germline CDR1 is SGHAT and CDR2 is FQNNGV. The CDR3 loop is CASSPSSGETYTQYF. For the CDR3, the DNA is TGTGCCAGCAGCCCGTCTAGCGGGGAGACTTATACGCAGTATTTT.

The J gene is TRBJ2-7, the V gene TRBV12-3 or TRBV12-4; the match to TRBD2 covers 8 bases. The CDR3 is made up of 13 amino acids. The V segment lost 9 bases and the J segment 3 bases; nucleotides outside the gene matches: 7. The CDR3 protein is CASGAGGSYEQYF. The CDR3 DNA reads TGTGCCAGTGGGGCGGGAGGAAGCTACGAGCAGTACTTC.

The chain combines TRBV16 with TRBJ2-7; D gene ambiguous. Germline lookup yields CDR1 KGHSY and CDR2 FQNENV. The V and J ends lost 2 bases and 2 bases respectively, with 10 bases between them. The CDR3 contains 14 residues. CDR3 in amino acids: CASSQDGRPYEQYF. CDR3 nucleotides: TGTGCCAGCAGCCAAGACGGTAGGCCCTACGAGCAGTACTTC.

J is TRBJ1-2 and V is TRBV7-3, with a tentative D call TRBD1 (6 bases). The CDR3 spans 12 residues. In germline, CDR1 is SGHTA, CDR2 FQGTGA. V lost 1 base and J 6 bases, leaving 6 bases between the germline ends. CDR3 nucleotides: TGTGCCAGCAGCTTAAACAGGGATGGCTACACCTTC. Translation: CASSLNRDGYTF.

The V and J genes are TRBV13 and TRBJ1-3, with D hard to call. V dropped 8 bases and J dropped 2 bases, with 19 bases sitting between them. Germline V lookup: CDR1 PRHDT, CDR2 FYEKMQ (reference sequence). This CDR3 contains 16 residues. The CDR3 coding sequence is TGTGCCAGCTGCCGAGGTGGCGGGAGCGCTGGAAACACCATATATTTT. It codes for CASCRGGGSAGNTIYF.

This chain links TRBV25-1 with TRBJ1-2, with no clear D. V lost 4 bases and J lost 8, with 14 bases in between. This CDR3 region has 13 residues. Germline loops: CDR1 MGHDK, CDR2 SYGVNS. The CDR3 sequence: CASSGPGGSGYTF. The CDR3 bases are TGTGCCAGCAGTGGTCCGGGTGGGTCAGGCTACACCTTC.

The rearrangement uses TRBV23-1 and TRBJ1-2, with D tentatively TRBD1 (5 bases). TRBV23-1 is marked as an open reading frame, function uncertain. V dropped 3 bases and J dropped 5 bases, with 13 bases sitting between them. The CDR3 spans 14 residues. CDR3 loop: CASSQSTAIYGYTF. The DNA for the CDR3 is TGCGCCAGCAGTCAGTCGACAGCGATTTATGGCTACACCTTC.

The V call is TRBV10-3, the J call TRBJ1-5; D gene ambiguous. Germline CDR1 reads ENHRY; CDR2 reads SYGVKD. The CDR3 is 14 residues long. The germline V and J ends were trimmed by 4 bases and 4 bases, with 11 bases remaining between them. The CDR3, as DNA: TGTGCCATCAGTGGGATTCAAGAGAATCAGCCCCAGCATTTT. Its translation is CAISGIQENQPQHF.

The chain recombines TRBV27 with TRBJ1-6; TRBD1 is a possible D gene (6 bases). Germline V lookup: CDR1 MNHEY, CDR2 SMNVEV (reference sequence). The CDR3 totals 16 residues. The V and J ends lost 4 bases and 4 bases respectively, with 14 bases between them. DNA for the CDR3: TGTGCCAGCAGTTCCAAGGGACACCCTTATAATTCACCCCTCCACTTT. Translating it yields CASSSKGHPYNSPLHF.

The chain uses TRBV29-1 and TRBJ1-2; 7 bases are shared with TRBD1. Trimming at V came to 7 bases and at J to 1 base, leaving 6 bases not matched to a gene. The CDR3 covers 13 residues. The germline V gene encodes CDR1 SQVTM and CDR2 ANQGSEA. CDR3 coding DNA: TGCAGCGGCTCGACAGGGAGTAACTATGGCTACACCTTC. Amino acid sequence: CSGSTGSNYGYTF.

The V and J genes are TRBV23-1 and TRBJ1-6, with 10 positions matching TRBD1. TRBV23-1 is marked as an open reading frame, function uncertain. There are 14 residues in the CDR3. V was pared by 8 bases and J by 7 bases, with 5 bases of the junction left unmatched. Here the CDR3 DNA reads TGCGCCAGCGCCCGGGACAGGGGAAATTCACCCCTCCACTTT. Translation gives CASARDRGNSPLHF.

V and J are TRBV10-3 and TRBJ2-1; D is unclear. V was clipped by 10 bases and J by 4 bases, with 14 bases between them. The germline gives CDR1 ENHRY, CDR2 SYGVKD. This CDR3 region has 13 residues. The CDR3 is CATGSASYNEQFF. The CDR3 nucleotides are TGTGCCACCGGGTCGGCAAGTTACAATGAGCAGTTCTTC.

The rearrangement joins TRBV6-1 to TRBJ1-2; D possibly corresponds to TRBD1 (5 bases). The length of the CDR3 is 12 residues. Germline V CDR1 and CDR2: MNHNS, SASEGT. Trimming shortened V by 3 bases and J by 8 bases, and 10 bases separated the two germline ends. CDR3 amino acids: CASSDQGTGYTF. Written as DNA, the CDR3 is TGTGCCAGCAGTGATCAAGGGACCGGCTACACCTTC.

J is TRBJ2-7 and V is TRBV6-5, with TRBD1 matching 8 bases. The CDR3 is made up of 14 amino acids. Trimming cost V 5 bases and J 3 bases; bases outside gene matches: 6. Germline V gene sequence: CDR1 MNHEY, CDR2 SVGAGI. The CDR3 bases are TGTGCCAGCAGTCCTCCGGGACAGGACTACGAGCAGTACTTC. Its translation is CASSPPGQDYEQYF.

The chain combines TRBV6-6 with TRBJ2-7, with TRBD1 identical over 8 bases. CDR1 MNHNY and CDR2 SVGAGI come from the germline V gene (reference sequence). The CDR3 totals 14 residues. The trim removed 4 bases at V and 4 bases at J, leaving 6 bases unmatched. The chain's CDR3 is CASSSGTGRYEQYF. The CDR3 DNA sequence: TGTGCCAGCAGTTCGGGGACAGGTCGATACGAGCAGTACTTC.

The CDR3 region has the DNA TGTGCCAGCAGCGGTCGAATGAACACCGGGGAGCTGTTTTTT. Protein sequence: CASSGRMNTGELFF. The chain combines TRBV7-9 with TRBJ2-2; D remains ambiguous. V lost 5 bases and J 1 base, leaving 8 bases between the germline ends. In germline, CDR1 is SEHNR, CDR2 FQNEAQ (reference sequence). CDR3 length: 14 amino acids.

V gene TRBV21-1 combines with J gene TRBJ1-1; no check of the table's D call, TRBD1, against the DNA was made. TRBV21-1 is given as a pseudogene. The CDR3 loop spans 14 amino acids. CDR3 sequence (DNA): TGTGCCAGCAGCAAGAGACAGAAACACACTGAAGCTTTCTTT. It codes for CASSKRQKHTEAFF.

The rearrangement joins TRBV29-1 to TRBJ1-2, with 7 bases lining up with TRBD1. There are 13 residues in the CDR3. In germline, CDR1 is SQVTM, CDR2 ANQGSEA. The junction had 7 bases not matched to a gene; V was cut back by 4 bases and J by 5 bases. The CDR3 DNA reads TGCAGCGTTGTGACAGGGACTCTGTATGGCTACACCTTC. It encodes CSVVTGTLYGYTF.

This chain connects TRBV5-1 to TRBJ2-2; D is ambiguous. The CDR3 runs 15 residues. Germline V lookup: CDR1 SGHRS, CDR2 YFSETQ. The V end was cut by 1 base, the J end by 2 bases, with 9 bases between. The CDR3: CASSLRMVNTGELFF. The CDR3 nucleotides read TGCGCCAGCAGCTTGAGGATGGTTAACACCGGGGAGCTGTTTTTT.

The rearrangement joins TRBV6-5 to TRBJ1-2; D may be TRBD1 (6 bases). The germline CDR1 and CDR2 sequences are MNHEY and SVGAGI. V dropped 4 bases and J dropped 5 bases, with 11 bases sitting between them. This CDR3 has 13 amino acids. CDR3: CASSLTRGYGYTF. The DNA of the CDR3 is TGTGCCAGCAGTTTGACCAGGGGATATGGCTACACCTTC.

The J gene is TRBJ1-3, the V gene TRBV28; D perhaps matches TRBD1 (6 bases). V shed 4 bases and J shed 1 base, with 14 bases lying between them. CDR1 and CDR2 from the germline V gene are MDHEN and SYDVKM. The CDR3 covers 16 residues. In DNA form, the CDR3 reads TGTGCCAGCAGTTCGCCGGGGCAGGGGTCTGGAAACACCATATATTTT. Encoded protein: CASSSPGQGSGNTIYF.

This clone was counted once. V usage is TRBV7-3 and J usage is TRBJ2-3; TRBD2 agrees at 8 bases. The CDR3 has 15 residues. J gave up 2 bases and V 1 base, and 2 bases lay outside the gene matches. Germline V gene lookup returns CDR1 SGHTA and CDR2 FQGTGA. CDR3 nucleotide sequence: TGTGCCAGCAGCTTAAGCGGGGGGCCCACAGATACGCAGTATTTT. This encodes CASSLSGGPTDTQYF.

This clone has just a few counts. The chain uses TRBV7-2 and TRBJ2-2, with a tentative D call TRBD1 (6 bases). Germline V gives CDR1 SGHTA, CDR2 FQGNSA. The CDR3 length is 15 residues. V lost 4 bases to trimming and J lost 1 base, with 10 bases between them. The CDR3 coding sequence is TGTGCCAGCAGCTCCCAGGGGTGGAACACCGGGGAGCTGTTTTTT. It specifies CASSSQGWNTGELFF.

The V call is TRBV24-1, the J call TRBJ2-3; D unresolved. Trimming took 3 bases from V and 2 from J, leaving 14 bases between them. The germline gives CDR1 KGHDR, CDR2 SFDVKD. The CDR3 is 16 amino acids. The CDR3 sequence: CATSDPYGRHTDTQYF. CDR3 sequence (DNA): TGTGCCACCAGTGATCCCTATGGACGTCACACAGATACGCAGTATTTT.

For the CDR3, the DNA is TGCGCCAGCAGTGCCGGCCCCGGTGAAGCTTTCTTT. Encoded protein: CASSAGPGEAFF. The chain couples TRBV10-1 to TRBJ1-1, with unresolved D. V was pared by 4 bases and J by 7 bases, with 10 bases between. Germline CDR1 reads WNHNN; CDR2 reads SYGVQD (reference sequence). CDR3 size: 12 residues.